This T cell receptor (beta chain) came from a study of blood T cell repertoires in COVID-19. Study as a whole: Acute and convalescent COVID-19 samples came from the United States, Italy and Spain.

CDR1 MDHEN and CDR2 SYDVKM come from the germline V gene. Trimming shortened V by 4 bases and J by 0 bases, and 18 bases separated the two germline ends. The CDR3 has 18 amino acids. Assay: immunoSEQ multiplex PCR; the TCRdb copy retains only in-frame clones and omits some. This sample carries 70,000 or so clones, roughly 73% of them seen once, and the ten largest clones take around 47%. The V call is TRBV28, the J call TRBJ2-2; no reliable D call. The sequence derives from a human donor in a cohort sampled during active COVID-19. Sequenced: peripheral blood. CDR3 nucleotide sequence: TGTGCCAGCAGTTGGCCCCTGGGCCAGAACGCGAACACCGGGGAGCTGTTTTTT. Protein product: CASSWPLGQNANTGELFF. The whole variable domain, remainder taken from reference TRBV28 and TRBJ2-2, is DVKVTQSSRYLVKRTGEKVFLECVQDMDHENMFWYRQDPGLGLRLIYFSYDVKMKEKGDIPEGYSVSREKKERFSLILESASTNQTSMYLCASSWPLGQNANTGELFFGEGSRLTVL.